These 13 T cell receptor beta chains were sequenced from one sample in a study of blood T cell repertoires in COVID-19. Sequencing was performed with immunoSEQ multiplex PCR; in TCRdb, only in-frame clones are kept and a portion is missing. This sample has about 68,000 clones, with roughly 91% found just once. The sequenced material came from peripheral blood. These receptors were obtained from a man aged 40-55 years with COVID-19, enrolled during active disease.

This clone has only a few counts. The rearrangement joins TRBV7-6 to TRBJ2-2, with 8 bases that match TRBD1. The junction had 6 bases not matched to a gene; V was cut back by 2 bases and J by 7 bases. Germline lookup yields CDR1 SGHVS and CDR2 FNYEAQ. CDR3 length equals 15 residues. The CDR3 spells CASSLTGGTNGELFF. In DNA form, the CDR3 reads TGTGCCAGCAGCTTAACAGGGGGAACGAACGGGGAGCTGTTTTTT.

The V call is TRBV27, the J call TRBJ2-5; D unresolved. Between the trimmed V and J ends, which lost 0 bases and 2 bases, there was a span of 4 bases. Germline-derived CDR1 and CDR2 are MNHEY and SMNVEV (reference sequence). This CDR3 is 13 amino acids long. The CDR3 DNA is TGTGCCAGCAGTTTATCCCAGCAAGAGACCCAGTACTTC. This codes for CASSLSQQETQYF.

The chain links TRBV15 to TRBJ1-5, with D perhaps matching TRBD1 (6 bases). With 3 bases removed from V and 4 bases from J, the gap between germline ends came to 25 bases. Germline V gives CDR1 LNHNV, CDR2 YYDKDF (reference sequence). This CDR3 region has 19 residues. The CDR3 protein is CATSRESGQTRGGNQPQHF. The DNA for the CDR3 is TGTGCCACCAGCAGGGAATCGGGACAAACCAGAGGGGGAAATCAGCCCCAGCATTTT.

The V and J genes are TRBV10-3 and TRBJ1-1; 7 bases match TRBD1. This CDR3 has 14 amino acids. The V and J ends lost 6 bases and 1 base, in that order; junction bases with no gene match: 5. The germline V gene has CDR1 ENHRY and CDR2 SYGVKD. The CDR3 DNA is TGTGCCATCAGGCGACAGGGCACGAACACTGAAGCTTTCTTT. Protein product: CAIRRQGTNTEAFF.

This chain uses TRBV4-2 with TRBJ2-7; tentatively, D is TRBD2 (5 bases). The CDR3 contains 15 residues. CDR1 and CDR2 from the germline V gene are LGHNA and YNFKEQ. Trimming took 0 bases from V and 2 from J, leaving 11 bases between them. CDR3 protein: CASSQDSGGPYEQYF. DNA for the CDR3: TGTGCCAGCAGCCAAGACAGTGGAGGTCCCTACGAGCAGTACTTC.

This clone was detected only a few times. The chain employs TRBV19 and TRBJ2-2; 10 nucleotides match TRBD1. The CDR3 has 17 residues. The V gene's germline CDR1 is LNHDA and CDR2 SQIVND (reference sequence). After removal of 6 bases from V and 7 bases from J, the junction contained 14 bases not matched to a gene. Here the CDR3 DNA reads TGTGCCAGTAGCCTAGGGGGGACAGGGGCAACTTTCGGGGAGCTGTTTTTT. Translating it yields CASSLGGTGATFGELFF.

The rearrangement uses TRBV7-3 and TRBJ1-2, with 7 bases identical to TRBD1. The CDR3 runs 14 residues. Germline CDR1 SGHTA, CDR2 FQGTGA. The junction had 10 bases not matched to a gene; V was cut back by 4 bases and J by 8 bases. CDR3 amino acids: CASSSKRQGSGYTF. DNA for the CDR3: TGTGCCAGCAGCTCCAAGCGACAGGGTTCGGGCTACACCTTC. Supplemented by reference TRBV7-3 and TRBJ1-2, the full variable domain reads GAGVSQTPSNKVTEKGKYVELRCDPISGHTALYWYRQSLGQGPEFLIYFQGTGAADDSGLPNDRFFAVRPEGSVSTLKIQRTERGDSAVYLCASSSKRQGSGYTFGSGTRLTVV.

On this clone itself: Other DNA variants within this sample encode the same CDR3. The chain is built from TRBV5-5 and TRBJ2-1; TRBD1 is a possible D gene (5 bases). The CDR3 has 15 amino acids. V lost 0 bases, J lost 0 bases, and 7 bases lay in between. Germline CDR1 SGHKS, CDR2 YYEKEE (reference sequence). DNA of the CDR3: TGTGCCAGCAGCTTGGAAAGGGGCTCCTACAATGAGCAGTTCTTC. Translating it yields CASSLERGSYNEQFF.

CDR3 sequence (DNA): TGTGCCAGCTCCCCTCGGGCGGGGGGCGCCACAGATACGCAGTATTTT. This translates into CASSPRAGGATDTQYF. The V call is TRBV18, the J call TRBJ2-3; TRBD2 matches at 8 bases. Germline CDR1 reads KGHSH; CDR2 reads LQKENI. This CDR3 spans 16 amino acids. Trimming at V came to 6 bases and at J to 2 bases, leaving 10 bases not matched to a gene.

The chain links TRBV4-1 to TRBJ1-4; perhaps TRBD1 as D (5 bases). Germline CDR1 reads MGHRA; CDR2 reads YSYEKL. V was pared by 4 bases and J by 1 base, with 13 bases between. The CDR3 extends over 16 amino acids. The DNA for the CDR3 is TGCGCCAGCAGCCCATTTTCCGGGGGAACTAATGAAAAACTGTTTTTT. Its translation is CASSPFSGGTNEKLFF.

V gene TRBV3-1 (or the pseudogene TRBV3-2) combines with J gene TRBJ2-5; D perhaps matches TRBD1 (6 bases). Trimming took 1 base from V and 8 from J, leaving 11 bases between them. The length of the CDR3 is 13 residues. Per germline, CDR1 LGHDT and CDR2 YNNKEL (reference sequence). This CDR3 reads CASSQGRGLTQYF. The DNA of the CDR3 is TGTGCCAGCAGCCAAGGCAGGGGCCTTACCCAGTACTTC.

The chain couples TRBV6-5 to TRBJ1-5; D not certain. The germline V and J ends were trimmed by 11 bases and 1 base, with 9 bases remaining between them. The CDR3 has 12 residues. The germline CDR1 and CDR2 sequences are MNHEY and SVGAGI. CDR3 region: CAVQKSNQPQHF. CDR3 nucleotides: TGTGCCGTACAGAAAAGCAATCAGCCCCAGCATTTT.

J is TRBJ2-2 and V is TRBV5-1; 7 bases are a match to TRBD1. Germline assignment: CDR1 SGHRS and CDR2 YFSETQ. CDR3 length: 16 amino acids. J was trimmed by 0 bases and V by 0 bases; bases with no gene match: 2. CDR3 sequence (DNA): TGCGCCAGCAGCTTGGTGGGGACAGCGAACACCGGGGAGCTGTTTTTT. Translation: CASSLVGTANTGELFF.